This T cell receptor beta chain appears in the sequencing data of a study of T cell responses to AZD1222 COVID-19 vaccine. The CDR3 contains 15 residues. V was trimmed by 6 bases and J by 4 bases, leaving 15 bases between them. From germline, CDR1 is SGHTA and CDR2 FQGNSA. Repertoires were generated with immunoSEQ multiplex PCR, while TCRdb's copy carries only in-frame clones and drops some. The sample contains some 180,000 clones, roughly 92% of which appear only once. Specimen: peripheral blood, collected on day 0 of AZD1222 vaccination. The chain joins TRBV7-2 to TRBJ1-4, with a possible D match to TRBD1 (5 bases). The origin of this receptor is an adult in good health. CDR3 nucleotide sequence: TGTGCCAGCAGTCTACAGGCGAGGCGTAATGAAAAACTGTTTTTT. It specifies CASSLQARRNEKLFF.